This section outlines one T cell receptor (beta chain) sequence together with its context. How the authors handled the data: Estimated nucleated cell counts came from reference gene primer amplification. This table comes from immunoSEQ multiplex PCR, and its TCRdb copy is limited to in-frame clones, with some not included. V, J and clone size are taken as reported in that table, and D and trimming were inferred from the DNA itself. This sample has 130,000 to 150,000 clones, with 78% found just once. This CDR3 is 14 amino acids long. The junction had 9 bases not matched to a gene; V was cut back by 2 bases and J by 8 bases. CDR1 GTSNPN and CDR2 SVGIG come from the germline V gene (reference sequence). This entry is derived from a study of blood T cell repertoires in COVID-19.

Sequencing was done on a sample of peripheral blood. The receptor's source is a woman aged 60 to 75 with acute or convalescent COVID-19. V usage is TRBV30 and J usage is TRBJ2-1; TRBD2 matches 7 bases. CDR3 protein: CAWSFGGRGDEQFF. CDR3 DNA sequence: TGTGCCTGGAGTTTCGGCGGGAGAGGGGATGAGCAGTTCTTC.